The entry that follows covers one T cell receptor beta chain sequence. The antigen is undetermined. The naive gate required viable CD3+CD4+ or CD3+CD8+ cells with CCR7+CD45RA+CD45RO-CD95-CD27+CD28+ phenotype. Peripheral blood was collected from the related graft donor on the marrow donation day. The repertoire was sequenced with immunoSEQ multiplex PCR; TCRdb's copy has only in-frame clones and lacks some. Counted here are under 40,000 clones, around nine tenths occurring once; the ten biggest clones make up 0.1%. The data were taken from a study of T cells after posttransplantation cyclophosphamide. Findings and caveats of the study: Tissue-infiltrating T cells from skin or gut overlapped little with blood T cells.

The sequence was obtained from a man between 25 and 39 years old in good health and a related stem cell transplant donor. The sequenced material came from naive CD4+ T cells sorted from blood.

This CDR3 is CASSPTGQGGTGELFF. In nucleotides, the CDR3 is TGTGCCAGTAGTCCAACGGGACAGGGCGGCACCGGGGAGCTGTTTTTT. The chain carries TRBV19 and TRBJ2-2; 9 nucleotides line up with TRBD1. The CDR3 is 16 amino acids. After removal of 5 bases from V and 4 bases from J, the junction contained 8 bases not matched to a gene. CDR1 LNHDA and CDR2 SQIVND come from the germline V gene (reference sequence). The complete variable domain, with remaining parts taken from reference TRBV19 and TRBJ2-2, reads DGGITQSPKYLFRKEGQNVTLSCEQNLNHDAMYWYRQDPGQGLRLIYYSQIVNDFQKGDIAEGYSVSREKKESFPLTVTSAQKNPTAFYLCASSPTGQGGTGELFFGEGSRLTVL.